This T cell receptor beta chain comes out of a study of blood T cell repertoires in COVID-19. For the study at large: Sites in the United States, Italy and Spain provided acute and convalescent COVID-19 samples. PBMCs, B-cell-depleted T cells, or T cells provided the cDNA or gDNA that made up the material.

Original handling: Reference gene primer amplification gave estimated nucleated cell counts. Assay: immunoSEQ multiplex PCR; the TCRdb copy retains only in-frame clones and omits some. V and J calls and clone size are copied from that table; D and trimming were computed from the DNA. This table has approximately 190,000 clones, about 88% appearing once. Trimming took 1 base from V and 2 from J, leaving 4 bases between them. This CDR3 has 13 residues. Per the germline V gene, CDR1 is LGHDT and CDR2 is YNNKEL (reference sequence). The V gene is TRBV3-1 (or the pseudogene TRBV3-2), the J gene TRBJ2-3; no definite D call. The sample consisted of peripheral blood. This receptor was identified in a young man with active or convalescent COVID-19. CDR3 bases: TGTGCCAGCAGCCAAGTAAACACAGATACGCAGTATTTT. It specifies CASSQVNTDTQYF.